The subject of this entry is one TCR beta chain. Libraries were prepared by immunoSEQ multiplex PCR; TCRdb keeps only in-frame clonotypes and omits some of them. This sample has approximately 230,000 clones, with 70% to 90% found just once. This record comes from a study of blood T cell repertoires in COVID-19. The sequenced material came from peripheral blood. The TCR was taken from a young woman with COVID-19, enrolled during active disease.

CDR3 sequence: CASSAGTSRIDYNEQFF. The CDR3 nucleotides read TGTGCCAGCAGCGCTGGGACTAGCAGGATAGACTACAATGAGCAGTTCTTC. The chain is built from TRBV9 and TRBJ2-1; 9 nucleotides agree with TRBD2. V shed 3 bases and J 3 bases; nucleotides not matched to a gene: 10. The CDR3 covers 17 residues. Germline V gives CDR1 SGDLS, CDR2 YYNGEE.